The clone carrying this T cell receptor (beta chain) was seen a handful of times. The antigen is undetermined. Treatment described: oral pan-JAK inhibitor, 5-10 mg twice daily. Samples from alopecia areata patients were lesional scalp punch biopsies and peripheral blood. This sample was included in a study of CD8+ T cells in alopecia areata. About the research overall: Treated patients were given oral tofacitinib, which was dosed at 5 to 10 mg twice daily.

J was trimmed by 11 bases and V by 5 bases; bases with no gene match: 9. CDR3 length: 13 residues. The germline V gene has CDR1 MDHEN and CDR2 SYDVKM. Study conclusions and caveats: Tissue-resident alphabeta T cells belonging to normal skin likewise get sequenced within scalp specimens. In patients, TCRs were shared less clearly than in mice, and HLA may possibly be involved.

RNA extraction and reverse transcription yielded cDNA as sequencing template. Some clones are missing from TCRdb's copy, which holds only in-frame ones; the method was immunoSEQ multiplex PCR. The sample lists roughly 190,000 clones; 60% to 70% were seen once. The chain employs TRBV28 and TRBJ1-1; TRBD1 aligns across 9 bases. This receptor was obtained from a human donor with alopecia areata. The sample was CD4+ T cells sorted from blood, taken at week 4, from a patient treated with tofacitinib. CDR3 nucleotide sequence: TGTGCCAGCAGTAAACGCAACAGGGGGCTGGCTTTCTTT. Translated: CASSKRNRGLAFF.